This paragraph reports one TCR beta chain. Germline trimming cut 6 bases from V and 5 bases from J; bases unmatched to any gene: 12. The CDR3 consists of 16 residues. From germline, CDR1 is SGHTA and CDR2 FQGNSA. The protocol was immunoSEQ multiplex PCR, while the TCRdb copy is restricted to in-frame clones and leaves out a portion. The data show 80,000 to 100,000 clones, roughly 95% seen once. This sample is drawn from a study of OX40 agonist ivuxolimab in advanced cancers. The receptor was derived from an adult with an advanced solid tumor such as melanoma, head and neck, liver or kidney cancer. The source was CD4+ or CD8+ T cells sorted from blood, collected in a trial of the OX40 agonist ivuxolimab. The gene calls are TRBV7-2 and TRBJ2-2, with TRBD1 matching 7 bases. The CDR3 DNA follows: TGTGCCAGCAGACTTAGAAGAGGGGGCGCAACCGGGGAGCTGTTTTTT. Translated: CASRLRRGGATGELFF.